The subject of this entry is one T cell receptor (beta chain). Its target is not known. This sample is drawn from a study of blood T cells in healthy people across ages. The study, taken as a whole, reports: It was the long-lived donors that had more naive CD4+ cells and higher diversity than aged donors.

For the second PCR, which ran for 7 to 11 cycles, a sample-barcoded 5' primer and a J-beta primer mix were used. Each cDNA molecule was tagged by a template-switch adaptor with 12 random nucleotides. TCRdb fed the 5' RACE reads into MiXCR, producing one record per CDR3 protein. Of approximately 1,000,000 distinct CDR3 sequences in the sample, more than 35% were seen once. Peripheral blood samples of 9 to 10 milliliters were drawn from each donor. Isolation yielded PBMCs, at least 7 million per sample, in every case. The specimen sequenced was blood. The sequence derives from a woman aged 60-75 years in good health.

The CDR3 loop reads CASSLKYSNTDTQYF. The CDR3 DNA reads as TGTGCCAGCAGCTTAAAGTACAGCAACACAGATACGCAGTATTTT. The chain combines TRBV7-2 with TRBJ2-3; D not resolved. The V end lost 2 bases, the J end lost 2 bases, and 11 bases lay between the germline ends. Germline V gene lookup returns CDR1 SGHTA and CDR2 FQGNSA. The CDR3 length is 15 residues.